This paragraph reports one T cell receptor beta chain. Its target antigen remains unknown. Per-nucleotide qualities are absent, and no much larger clonotype sits a single base away. The cohort comprised fewer than 700 healthy bone marrow donors. At the time of sampling, all cohort members were nominally healthy, though unrecorded immune exposures were likely present. The donor was CMV seronegative and was included in the group of a few hundred seronegative cohort members. Each donor provided a peripheral blood sample, and peripheral blood mononuclear cells were used for TCR beta sequencing. Genomic DNA extraction from the blood cell samples was performed with the Qiagen DNeasy Blood Extraction Kit. Trimming costs V 4 bases and J 5 bases, and their ends lie 18 bases apart. The germline V gene (reference sequence) gives CDR1 as SEHNR and CDR2 as FQNEAQ. Taken from cysteine to phenylalanine, the CDR3 has 15 residues. The DNA shown is the 45-base CDR3, in frame from base 1.

This sample was included in a study of cytomegalovirus exposure and HLA in healthy donors (dated by TCRdb to 2015 to 2018). At the level of the whole study: In an earlier analysis of 450 to 750 of the donors, under 300 Gb of sequence data and 100 million or so unique TCR beta sequences from about 190 million T cells were reported. About 280 gigabases of sequencing data and approximately 91 million unique TCR sequences made up an early release that covered 500 to 700 HLA-typed donors. The genetic ancestry cluster associated with self-reported Caucasian donors included 81% of the approximately 400 genotyped donors. The study aimed to test whether signatures of past pathogen exposure could be identified by cataloging public T cell receptors. The study used immunosequencing to profile the T cell repertoires of under 700 subjects and linked those repertoires to cytomegalovirus serostatus. Besides the first cohort of around 670 subjects, a separate validation cohort made up of 95 to 150 different subjects was used. To predict cytomegalovirus infection status, the study brought together high-throughput TCR immunosequencing, statistical association of individual TCRs with disease status, and machine learning. A later analysis re-analyzed previously published TCR beta repertoires from approximately 700 donors and added high-resolution HLA genotyping to study TCR occurrence patterns. Rather than drawing on any new phenotypic data, the later analysis identified candidate immune exposures from TCR beta sequences and the way those sequences occurred across donors. An earlier analysis of some 600 of the donors applied high-throughput TCR beta sequencing to assess whether each TCR beta V gene segment acted as functional or pseudogenic. Donor age, sex, ethnicity and CMV serostatus were collected together with the repertoire data. In a later genetic analysis, genome-wide SNP genotypes for about three fifths of the roughly 670 donors were used, and that subset was treated as a discovery cohort. Every repertoire in the discovery cohort had been generated on one and the same sequencing platform. HLA typing covered class I and class II loci at four-digit resolution. The number of typed donors differed by locus: about 629-640 for A, B, C, DRB1 and DQB1; 522 for DQA1; around 610 for DPA1; and 400 to 480 for DPB1. Because of strong linkage in the cohort, a few DR-DQ haplotypes were treated as single units for association and clustering. Among about 400 genotyped donors of the cohort, an average of roughly 230,000 unique TCR beta nucleotide sequences was sequenced per donor, of which roughly 17% were non-productive.

Beyond this particular receptor, the publication reports: In a later analysis, several top co-occurrence clusters were reported to appear linked to parvovirus B19, influenza, CMV and Epstein-Barr virus. Broadly in line with IMGT annotations, most TCR beta V segments showed up in productive rearrangements about 87% or about 30% of the time in an earlier analysis of around 550 of the donors. Most TCR sequences were seen in very few donors, while some public TCRs were found in many individuals. Three of the identified cytomegalovirus-associated TCR beta chains were confirmed in vitro to be specific for cytomegalovirus antigens. It was suggested by the authors that the approach could potentially be generalized to other disease states and immunological phenotypes. When HLA alleles, especially DR and DQ, strongly co-occurred, TCR associations were difficult to assign to individual alleles. A further reported finding was that TCR beta sequences accurately predicted the HLA-A and HLA-B alleles for most subjects in the first cohort. The only immune exposure information available for the cohort was CMV serostatus. In a later analysis, most CMV-associated TCR beta chains were found to appear HLA-restricted, with HLA associations seemingly driven largely by CMV exposure. A cluster of highly shared sequence variants was judged likely to be a technical artifact of the sequencing pipeline. Only TCR beta chains were sequenced in this cohort, and the absence of alpha or paired-chain data limited detectable features. Linkage disequilibrium might explain the correlated functional status among segregating V segments, but an unknown experimental factor could not be ruled out. A later genetic analysis associated a missense DCLRE1C variant with V-gene and J-gene trimming of TCR beta chains, and an independent cohort replicated the association. Presence/absence analyses assumed roughly uniform sequencing depth across donors, an assumption that may not hold. In a later analysis, over 15,000 TCR beta sequences were associated with specific HLA alleles at a false discovery rate of 0.05. A total of around 150 TCR beta chains were listed by the study as associated with cytomegalovirus. The classifier was reported to diagnose cytomegalovirus status with high specificity and sensitivity in both the original and validation cohorts. Compared with equally common non-associated chains, HLA-associated TCR beta chains in a later analysis were more clonally expanded and had lower generation probabilities. Because counts were too low, about 18 rarely observed V segments, including chromosome 9 orphons, were excluded from the earlier analysis of around 640 of the donors. In a later analysis, TCR association rates were found to vary across HLA loci, with the most associated TCRs seen for DRB1 alleles and the fewest for HLA-C alleles. Some IMGT-functional V segments, including TRBV6-2 and TRBV6-3, could not be distinguished by the 87-base-pair reads and were therefore excluded. According to a later genetic analysis, donors in an Asian-associated ancestry cluster had fewer N-insertions in productive TCRs than the approximately 700-donor mean. Because HLA typing was unavailable for some donors at each locus, only the typed subset was used in association tests.

The library was generated by the immunoSEQ multiplex PCR assay. A mixture of 60 forward primers for TCR Vbeta segments and 13 reverse primers for TCR Jbeta segments was used in the multiplex PCR. The CDR3 region of rearranged TCR beta genes was amplified from genomic DNA with a multiplex PCR assay. The Illumina HiSeq System was used to sequence the amplified TCR beta libraries as 87-base-pair reads. As for the authors' bioinformatics: In a later analysis, tens of millions of unique TCR beta chains were counted across the 650 to 750 repertoires, and around 10 million of these chains were shared by at least two donors. Raw reads were error-corrected and collapsed into unique sequences with a nearest-neighbor algorithm that merged closely related sequences to remove PCR and sequencing errors. V, D and J gene segments were assigned by aligning CDR3 sequences to IMGT reference sequences. Each retained sequence needed at least a six-nucleotide match to both a V gene segment and a J gene segment. A rearrangement counted as productive if the CDR3 had no stop codons and remained in frame with V and J, and every other rearrangement counted as non-productive. Following IMGT convention, CDR3 was defined as the stretch from the second conserved V-encoded cysteine to the conserved J-encoded phenylalanine. The earlier analysis of more than 450 of the donors excluded sequences that lacked an unambiguous match to a single V gene segment. An earlier analysis of some 610 of the donors called V segments functional above 56.7% productive rearrangements and segregating when the between-donor standard deviation exceeded 5%. A statistical classification framework was built for diagnosing cytomegalovirus status from the catalog of TCR beta chain sequences. In a later analysis, TCR nucleotide sequences were compared against IMGT/GENE-DB human TR gene sequences so that V and J genes could be assigned. A later analysis assigned CDR3 sequences and most-parsimonious VDJ recombination scenarios with the TCRdist pipeline. A later analysis defined each TCR beta chain by its CDR3 amino acid sequence plus V-gene family, and excluded reads lacking a unique V-gene family. A later analysis removed 600 or so highly shared, low-generation-probability nucleotide sequences to deal with suspected cross-contamination and a sequencing artifact. For each public chain, a later analysis derived a clonal expansion index from normalized ranks of inferred template counts within each repertoire. Generation probabilities in a later analysis came from a VDJ recombination model fitted to out-of-frame rearrangements, and those results were checked against IGoR. Hypergeometric tests were used in a later analysis to score TCR-TCR, TCR-HLA and TCR-CMV co-occurrence, with a repertoire-size bias correction applied to the TCR pairs. To estimate false discovery rates, a later analysis permuted the HLA or CMV assignments 20 times. In a later analysis, co-occurring TCRs were grouped with DBSCAN, and TCRdist sequence similarity was added when clustering was performed within HLA-allele-positive subsets. Repertoires with fewer than 30,000 or more than 120,000 public chains were left out of co-occurrence clustering, as were about 5 repertoires with anomalous nucleotide sharing. TCRdb took this table from immuneACCESS and kept in-frame rearrangements with V and J called. Such tables lack part of the clones; where checked against another copy, unresolved V genes explain under half of the gap, and the rest is unexplained. V and J calls and clone size are copied from that table; D and trimming were computed from the DNA. The sample table shows some 120,000 clones, and 72% are seen once. 3.5% to 4.5% of the sample is taken by the ten largest.

This clonotype originated in a young man in good health and CMV-seronegative. The sample comprised PBMCs. The chain is encoded by TRBV7-9 joined to TRBJ2-7; a weak D assignment points to TRBD1 (6 bases agree). The nucleotide sequence reads TGTGCCAGCAGCTACCCCCCGCAGGGGACCCACGAGCAGTACTTC. This gives the protein CASSYPPQGTHEQYF.